The next 8 T cell receptor beta chains were all read from a single sample in a study of cytomegalovirus exposure and HLA in healthy donors. PCR was performed using 60 Vbeta and 13 Jbeta primers. The assay was immunoSEQ multiplex PCR, and TCRdb's table has in-frame clones only and misses some. Of around 150,000 clones in the sample, roughly 80% were seen once. Sample: PBMCs. The receptors derive from a human donor in good health.

This clone appeared a few times. The chain combines TRBV12-5 with TRBJ2-7; 10 nucleotides agree with TRBD2. V gave up 3 bases and J gave up 6 bases; unmatched junction bases: 8. The germline V gene encodes CDR1 LGHNT and CDR2 FRNRAP. The CDR3 extends over 15 amino acids. CDR3 in DNA: TGTGCTAGTGGTTTCTTTCTAGCGGGGGTCCTCGAGCAGTACTTC. Encoded protein: CASGFFLAGVLEQYF. Filled out from reference TRBV12-5 and TRBJ2-7, the complete variable domain reads DARVTQTPRHKVTEMGQEVTMRCQPILGHNTVFWYRQTMMQGLELLAYFRNRAPLDDSGMPKDRFSAEMPDATLATLKIQPSEPRDSAVYFCASGFFLAGVLEQYFGPGTRLTVT.

The J gene is TRBJ1-2, the V gene TRBV10-3, with D possibly TRBD1 on 6 matching bases. Germline loops: CDR1 ENHRY, CDR2 SYGVKD. The V end was cut by 1 base, the J end by 4 bases, with 7 bases between. This CDR3 is built from 13 residues. The DNA for the CDR3 is TGTGCCATCAGTGAGTTGGACAGCTATGGCTACACCTTC. It translates to CAISELDSYGYTF.

The V gene is TRBV28, the J gene TRBJ2-5; 9 bases match TRBD1. The DNA end lines up better with TRBJ2-7; the J call may be wrong. Per germline, CDR1 MDHEN and CDR2 SYDVKM. This CDR3 has 15 amino acids. As DNA, the CDR3 is TGTGCCAGCACCCGGACAGGGGAGGGGAGCTACGAGCAGTACTTC. It specifies CASTRTGEGSYEQYF.

This clone came up a few times. V gene TRBV4-2 combines with J gene TRBJ2-7, with 7 nucleotides matching TRBD1. The germline V gene encodes CDR1 LGHNA and CDR2 YNFKEQ. The CDR3 runs to 15 residues. The J segment lost 4 bases and the V segment lost 6 bases, leaving 12 bases of the junction unmatched. The CDR3 is CASSPRGLGAYEQYF. The CDR3 DNA follows: TGTGCCAGCAGTCCTAGGGGGCTCGGGGCTTACGAGCAGTACTTC.

Comments on this clone: The sample contains more than one DNA sequence encoding this CDR3. The chain links TRBV30 to TRBJ1-1, with D maybe TRBD1 (5 bases). Trimming stripped 3 bases from V and 1 base from J, with 9 bases between. Germline V gene data show CDR1 as GTSNPN and CDR2 as SVGIG (reference sequence). The CDR3 runs 13 residues. In DNA, the CDR3 is TGTGCCTGGAGCCTCACAGGGAACACTGAAGCTTTCTTT. Translating it yields CAWSLTGNTEAFF.

V is TRBV30 and J is TRBJ2-5; no definite D call. Germline V gene lookup returns CDR1 GTSNPN and CDR2 SVGIG (reference sequence). V gave up 2 bases and J gave up 0 bases, with 7 bases separating them. This CDR3 spans 13 amino acids. The CDR3, as DNA: TGTGCCTGGAGTTCCTTGTACCAAGAGACCCAGTACTTC. Amino acid sequence: CAWSSLYQETQYF.

The rearrangement uses TRBV13 and TRBJ2-5; D is perhaps TRBD1 (5 bases). The germline gives CDR1 PRHDT, CDR2 FYEKMQ (reference sequence). CDR3 size: 13 residues. V was shortened by 5 bases and J by 5 bases, with 12 bases between the two germline ends. The CDR3 reads CASSSRVGETQYF. The CDR3 nucleotides read TGTGCCAGCAGCAGCAGGGTTGGGGAGACCCAGTACTTC.

The rearrangement uses TRBV7-2 and TRBJ2-5; 12 nucleotides line up with TRBD2. The V gene end was trimmed by 3 bases and the J gene end by 3 bases; junction bases not matched to a gene: 14. CDR1 is SGHTA, CDR2 FQGNSA, per germline. The CDR3 is made up of 19 amino acids. This CDR3 reads CASSFLGLAGTSSKETQYF. The CDR3 bases are TGTGCCAGCAGCTTCCTTGGACTAGCGGGGACATCATCCAAAGAGACCCAGTACTTC.